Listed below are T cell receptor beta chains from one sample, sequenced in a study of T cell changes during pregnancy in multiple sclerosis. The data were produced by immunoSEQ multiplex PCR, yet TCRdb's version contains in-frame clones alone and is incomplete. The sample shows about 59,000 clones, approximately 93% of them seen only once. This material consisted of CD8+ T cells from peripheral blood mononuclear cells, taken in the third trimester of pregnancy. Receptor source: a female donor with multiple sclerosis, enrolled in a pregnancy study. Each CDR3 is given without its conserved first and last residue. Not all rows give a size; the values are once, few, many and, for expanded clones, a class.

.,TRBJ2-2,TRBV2,ASSLIQGASGELF
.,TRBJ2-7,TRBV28,ASSFTGTGLYEQY
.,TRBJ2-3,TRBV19,ASRPGGLSTDTQY
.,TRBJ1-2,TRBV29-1,SVDPEAGYGYT
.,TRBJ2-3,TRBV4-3,ASSQDPNRRDRGSDTQY
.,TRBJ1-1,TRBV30,AWRRNRDIYLTTEAF
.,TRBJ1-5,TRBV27,ASSPRGGRNQPQH
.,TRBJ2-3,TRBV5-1,ASSLDRRQVRGTDTQY
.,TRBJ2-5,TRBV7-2,ASSRTGGVQETQY
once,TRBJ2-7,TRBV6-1,ASSDLGRDEQY
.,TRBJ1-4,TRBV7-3,ASSPRQGTSEKLF
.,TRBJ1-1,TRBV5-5,ASSFDPKPRRTEAF
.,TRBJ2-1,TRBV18,ASSPSGSYNEQF
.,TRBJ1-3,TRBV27,ASSSLTANPGNTIY
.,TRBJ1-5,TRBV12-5,ASGQGNQPQH
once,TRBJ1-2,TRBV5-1,ASTSWGRADGYT
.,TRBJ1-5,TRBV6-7,ASRPNQPQH
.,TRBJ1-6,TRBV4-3,ASSQDLPQVLNSPLH
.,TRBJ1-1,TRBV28,ASTIGGASNTEAF
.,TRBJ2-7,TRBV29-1,SVGATDYEQY
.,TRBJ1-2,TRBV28,ASSLQGAPASSYGYT
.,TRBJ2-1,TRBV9,ASSVHSLAGGIEEQF
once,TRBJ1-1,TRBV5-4,ASSSRTAKNTEAF
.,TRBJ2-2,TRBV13,ASSLGAAPGELF
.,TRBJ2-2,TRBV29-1,SVEGWRGTGELF
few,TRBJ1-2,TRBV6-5,ASSFTGISNYGYT
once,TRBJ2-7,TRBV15,ATSRDHGRGSSYEQY
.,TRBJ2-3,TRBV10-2,ASSDGQGSTDTQY
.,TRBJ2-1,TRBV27,ASRPQTGAGEQF
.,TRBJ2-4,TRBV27,ASRGRGVAKNIQY
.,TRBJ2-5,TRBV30,AWSVAARYQETQY
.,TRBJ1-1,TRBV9,ASSAGTGLANTEAF
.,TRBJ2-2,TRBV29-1,SVPAGAGELF
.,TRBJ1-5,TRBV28,ASSLRGVRQTKQPQH
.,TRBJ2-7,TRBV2,AGEGTGTYEQY
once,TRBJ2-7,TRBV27,ASREGLAGAYEQY
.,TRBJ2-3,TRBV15,ATSRGLGQIHTDTQY
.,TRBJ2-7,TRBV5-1,ASSLETYGRATVKQY
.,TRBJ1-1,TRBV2,ASRWDSNTEAF
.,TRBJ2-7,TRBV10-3,AISGTGNSYEQY
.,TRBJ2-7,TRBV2,ASSELAGGNYEQY
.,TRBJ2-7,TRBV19,ASSATGDPYEQY
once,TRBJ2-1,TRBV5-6,ASSWTSGNDEQF
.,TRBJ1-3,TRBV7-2,ASSPNSHSGNTIY
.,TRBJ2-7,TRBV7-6,ASSKSLAGGHEQY
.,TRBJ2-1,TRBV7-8,ASSLAASGSPEQF
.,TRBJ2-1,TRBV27,ASRSSGRASYNEQF
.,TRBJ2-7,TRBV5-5,ASSFVTPPAGESYEQY
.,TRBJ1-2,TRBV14,ASSVSGGAGRGYT
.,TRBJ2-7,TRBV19,ASSIDRGYGSYEQY
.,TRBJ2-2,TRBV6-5,ASSSRAGELF
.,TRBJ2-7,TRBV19,ASSIPGFEQY
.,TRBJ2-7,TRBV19,ASSNLRQGLHGYEQY